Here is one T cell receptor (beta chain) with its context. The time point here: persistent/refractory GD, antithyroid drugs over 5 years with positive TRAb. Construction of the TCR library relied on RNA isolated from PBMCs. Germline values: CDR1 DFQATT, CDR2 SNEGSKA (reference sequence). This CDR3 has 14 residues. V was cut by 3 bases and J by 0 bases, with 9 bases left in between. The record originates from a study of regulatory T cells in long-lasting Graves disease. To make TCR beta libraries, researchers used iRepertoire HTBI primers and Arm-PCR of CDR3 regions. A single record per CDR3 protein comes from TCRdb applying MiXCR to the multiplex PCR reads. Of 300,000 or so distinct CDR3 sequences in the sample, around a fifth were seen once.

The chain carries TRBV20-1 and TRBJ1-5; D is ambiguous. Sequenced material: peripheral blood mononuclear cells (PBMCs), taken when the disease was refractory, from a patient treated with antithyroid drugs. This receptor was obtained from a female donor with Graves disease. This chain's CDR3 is CSASSVYSNQPQHF. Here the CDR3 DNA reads TGCAGTGCTAGTTCAGTTTATAGCAATCAGCCCCAGCATTTT.